This T cell receptor (beta chain) is drawn from a study of cytomegalovirus exposure and HLA in healthy donors. Study-level points and caveats: The presence/absence work took it that sequencing depth was about the same across donors.

V gave up 5 bases and J gave up 4 bases; unmatched junction bases: 7. Germline CDR1 SGHDT, CDR2 YYEEEE. The CDR3 covers 14 residues. It was with 60 Vbeta and 13 Jbeta primers that the PCR ran. Sequencing was performed with immunoSEQ multiplex PCR; in TCRdb, only in-frame clones are kept and a portion is missing. The sample has 200,000 or so clones, around 82% seen once; the top ten hold 0.25% to 0.3%. Of note for this clone: The target antigen is unknown.

This chain connects TRBV5-6 to TRBJ1-2; TRBD1 matches at 8 bases. This clonotype was sampled from a boy under 18 in good health and CMV-seronegative. What was sequenced was PBMCs. The DNA of the CDR3 is TGTGCCAGCAGGCTACAGGGGGGCGGCTATGGCTACACCTTC. Protein: CASRLQGGGYGYTF.